This TCR beta chain was recorded in a study of shared clonotypes between healthy human individuals. Assay used: immunoSEQ multiplex PCR; TCRdb lists only in-frame clones, some missing. The table shows some 1,900,000 clones, with less than 95% occurring only once. The naive CD8 fraction comprised CD45RO-negative cells positively selected for CCR7 and excluded terminally differentiated effector memory CD45RA+ cells. There are 12 residues in the CDR3. The V gene lost 4 bases and the J gene lost 1 base, with 5 bases spanning the gap. Germline CDR1 is WSHSY and CDR2 is SAAADI. Concerning this clone itself: This sample includes further DNA sequences coding for the same CDR3.

Sequenced sample: naive CD8+ T cells sorted from blood. The chain recombines TRBV10-2 with TRBJ2-7; D is unresolved. This receptor was obtained from a man aged 18 to 35 in good health. CDR3 sequence: CASSVNSYEQYF. CDR3 nucleotides: TGCGCCAGCAGTGTTAATTCCTACGAGCAGTACTTC.